The entry below describes one T cell receptor beta chain. Here immunoSEQ multiplex PCR was the method, and the copy in TCRdb shows in-frame clones only, minus some. The table lists roughly 75,000 clones, roughly 86% of them singletons. The data are from a study of OX40 agonist ivuxolimab in advanced cancers. V lost 5 bases, J lost 4 bases, and 18 bases lay in between. The CDR3 has 16 residues. Germline-derived CDR1 and CDR2 are SGHTA and FQGNSA. This chain connects TRBV7-2 to TRBJ1-5; TRBD1 might be the D (6 bases). The source material was CD4+ or CD8+ T cells sorted from blood, sampled in a trial of the OX40 agonist ivuxolimab. This receptor was taken from an adult with an advanced solid tumor such as melanoma, head and neck, liver or kidney cancer. CDR3 nucleotides: TGTGCCAGCAGCCCTCAAATGGGGGCAGCGAATCAGCCCCAGCATTTT. It translates to CASSPQMGAANQPQHF.